These T cell receptor beta chains were read from a single sample in a study of T cells after yellow fever vaccination. TCRdb re-analysed the 5' RACE reads in MiXCR, keeping a single row per CDR3 protein. The sample lists around 300,000 distinct CDR3 sequences; 13% were seen once. Sequencing was performed on CD4+ T cells sorted from PBMCs, taken 45 days after the yellow fever booster vaccination. These receptor sequences come from a man aged 25 to 45 who received the YFV17D yellow fever vaccine. Each CDR3 is given with its conserved first and last residue. A D gene is named only where the DNA matches it firmly. Rows may omit the clone size; those that give it use once, few, many or a size class.

size	J	V	length	D	DNA	CDR3
NA	TRBJ2-1	TRBV29-1	13	TRBD1	TGCAGCGCCTACTGGGACAGCCACAATGAGCAGTTCTTC	CSAYWDSHNEQFF
NA	TRBJ1-3	TRBV7-9	13	NA	TGTGCCAGCAGCTCCGCCTCTGGAAACACCATATATTTT	CASSSASGNTIYF
few	TRBJ2-1	TRBV6-2/TRBV6-3	19	TRBD2	TGTGCCAGCAGTCGTGGACTAGCGGGAGGTGTTTCCTCCTACAATGAGCAGTTCTTC	CASSRGLAGGVSSYNEQFF
few	TRBJ2-7	TRBV12-3/TRBV12-4	13	TRBD1	TGTGCCAGCAGTTACCAGGACAGGGACGAGCAGTACTTC	CASSYQDRDEQYF
few	TRBJ1-2	TRBV6-6	11	NA	TGTGCCAGCAGCGTCATGGATGGCTACACCTTC	CASSVMDGYTF
NA	TRBJ2-1	TRBV6-5	14	NA	TGTGCCAGCAGAGTAGAGGGAAGCGGTGTTGAGCAGTTCTTC	CASRVEGSGVEQFF
NA	TRBJ2-3	TRBV10-3	15	TRBD2	TGTGCCATCAGAGCGGGAGGGCCGGGCACAGATACGCAGTATTTT	CAIRAGGPGTDTQYF
many	TRBJ2-1	TRBV20-1	13	NA	TGCAGTGCTAGAGAGAACTTTGGCAATGAGCAGTTCTTC	CSARENFGNEQFF
many	TRBJ2-1	TRBV12-3/TRBV12-4	12	TRBD2	TGTGCCAGCAGTACAACTAGCGGGAGGCCGTTCTTC	CASSTTSGRPFF
few	TRBJ1-5	TRBV6-1	14	NA	TGTGCCAGCAGTGACAGGGATAGCAATCAGCCCCAGCATTTT	CASSDRDSNQPQHF
NA	TRBJ1-5	TRBV7-2	14	TRBD1	TGTGCCAGCCGCAGGACAGGAAGCAATCAGCCCCAGCATTTT	CASRRTGSNQPQHF
NA	TRBJ1-1	TRBV6-2/TRBV6-3	13	NA	TGTGCCAGCAGTTACTCACTGATGGGTGAAGCTTTCTTT	CASSYSLMGEAFF
NA	TRBJ2-5	TRBV7-8	15	NA	TGTGCCAGCAGCTTAGCGAGCTTGTTGAGCGAGACCCAGTACTTC	CASSLASLLSETQYF
few	TRBJ2-7	TRBV4-3	16	TRBD1	TGCGCCAGCAGCCAAGATAGAGCGACAGGGGGCTACGAGCAGTACTTC	CASSQDRATGGYEQYF
few	TRBJ2-7	TRBV7-2	13	NA	TGTGCCAGCAGCTTAGACCCCCTTTACGAGCAGTACTTC	CASSLDPLYEQYF
NA	TRBJ2-5	TRBV7-8	15	TRBD1	TGTGCCAGCAGCCGTCCGACAGGGGGCGGGGAGACCCAGTACTTC	CASSRPTGGGETQYF
NA	TRBJ2-7	TRBV12-3/TRBV12-4	16	TRBD1	TGTGCCAGCAGTTTAGGGGCTGGACAGGGTATCTACGAGCAGTACTTC	CASSLGAGQGIYEQYF
NA	TRBJ1-2	TRBV28	17	NA	TGTGCCAGCAGTCCTACCGTCCCCCGGGGCCAACACTATGGCTACACCTTC	CASSPTVPRGQHYGYTF
few	TRBJ2-1	TRBV2	14	NA	TGTGCCAGCGGGACTGGGAGCTCCTACAATGAGCAGTTCTTC	CASGTGSSYNEQFF
NA	TRBJ2-7	TRBV29-1	13	TRBD1	TGCAGCGTGAAGACAGGGGGCTTCTACGAGCAGTACTTC	CSVKTGGFYEQYF
NA	TRBJ2-2	TRBV29-1	16	TRBD1	TGCAGCGTTGAAGGTACTAAGGGGGCCTCGACCGGGGAGCTGTTTTTT	CSVEGTKGASTGELFF
NA	TRBJ2-3	TRBV9	13	NA	TGTGCCAGCAGCGTAGACGGGACAGATACGCAGTATTTT	CASSVDGTDTQYF
NA	TRBJ2-2	TRBV10-3	15	NA	TGTGCCATCGGGCCGGGCGCGAGCTCTACCGGGGAGCTGTTTTTT	CAIGPGASSTGELFF
NA	TRBJ1-1	TRBV5-1	13	NA	TGCGCCAGCAGCCACGGACAGAACACTGAAGCTTTCTTT	CASSHGQNTEAFF
NA	TRBJ2-2	TRBV7-6	15	NA	TGTGCCAGCAACTCTCGGACCTCAACAGGAGGGGAGCTGTTTTTT	CASNSRTSTGGELFF
few	TRBJ2-5	TRBV14	16	TRBD2	TGTGCCAGCAGCCTGACTAGCGGGAGGGCCGCAGAGACCCAGTACTTC	CASSLTSGRAAETQYF
NA	TRBJ2-1	TRBV7-9	16	TRBD2	TGTGCCAGCAGCAAAACCGGGACTAGCGGGAGAAATGAGCAGTTCTTC	CASSKTGTSGRNEQFF
NA	TRBJ2-7	TRBV19	15	TRBD2	TGTGCCAGTAGTATACAGCTAGCGGGGACATACGAGCAGTACTTC	CASSIQLAGTYEQYF